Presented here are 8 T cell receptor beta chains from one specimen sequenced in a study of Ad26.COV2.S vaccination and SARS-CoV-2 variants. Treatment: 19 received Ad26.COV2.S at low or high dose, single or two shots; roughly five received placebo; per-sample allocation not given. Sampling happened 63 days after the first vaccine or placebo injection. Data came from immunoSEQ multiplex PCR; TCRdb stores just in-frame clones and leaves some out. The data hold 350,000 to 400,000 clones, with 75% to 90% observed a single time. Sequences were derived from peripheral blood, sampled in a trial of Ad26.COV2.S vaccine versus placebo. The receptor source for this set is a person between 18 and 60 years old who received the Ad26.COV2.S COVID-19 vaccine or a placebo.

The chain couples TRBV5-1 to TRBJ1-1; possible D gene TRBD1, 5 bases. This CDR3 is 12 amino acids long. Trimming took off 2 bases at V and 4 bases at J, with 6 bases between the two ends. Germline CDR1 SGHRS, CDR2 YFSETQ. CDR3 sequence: CASSFQGTEAFF. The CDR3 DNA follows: TGCGCCAGCAGCTTCCAGGGCACTGAAGCTTTCTTT.

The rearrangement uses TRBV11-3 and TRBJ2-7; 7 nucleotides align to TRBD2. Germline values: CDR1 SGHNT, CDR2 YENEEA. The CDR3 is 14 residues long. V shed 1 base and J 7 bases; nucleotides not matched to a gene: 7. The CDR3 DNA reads TGTGCCAGCAGCTTAGGGGCGGGAGTAGGTGAGCAGTACTTC. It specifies CASSLGAGVGEQYF. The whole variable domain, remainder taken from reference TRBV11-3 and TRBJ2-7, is EAGVVQSPRYKIIEKKQPVAFWCNPISGHNTLYWYLQNLGQGPELLIRYENEEAVDDSQLPKDRFSAERLKGVDSTLKIQPAELGDSAVYLCASSLGAGVGEQYFGPGTRLTVT.

The CDR3 DNA is TGTGCCAGCAGCCCAGGGGGGGCTTTCGAGACCCAGTACTTC. It codes for CASSPGGAFETQYF. V gene TRBV7-8 combines with J gene TRBJ2-5; D is perhaps TRBD1 or TRBD2 (7 bases each). Trimming removed 5 bases from V and 5 bases from J, with 15 bases in between. The CDR3 has 14 amino acids. The germline V gene encodes CDR1 SGHVS and CDR2 FQNEAQ.

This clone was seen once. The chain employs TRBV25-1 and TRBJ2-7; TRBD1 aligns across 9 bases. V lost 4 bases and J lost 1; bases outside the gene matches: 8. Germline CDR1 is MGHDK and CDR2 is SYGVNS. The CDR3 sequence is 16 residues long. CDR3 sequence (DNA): TGTGCCAGCAGTGGAGGGAGGGACAGGGCTTCCTACGAGCAGTACTTC. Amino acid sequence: CASSGGRDRASYEQYF.

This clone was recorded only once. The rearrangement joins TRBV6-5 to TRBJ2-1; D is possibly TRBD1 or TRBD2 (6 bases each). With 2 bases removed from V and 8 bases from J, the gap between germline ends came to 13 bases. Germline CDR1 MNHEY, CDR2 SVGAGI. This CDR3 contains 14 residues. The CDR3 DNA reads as TGTGCCAGCAGTTACGGGTCCGGGGGCGATGAGCAGTTCTTC. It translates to CASSYGSGGDEQFF.

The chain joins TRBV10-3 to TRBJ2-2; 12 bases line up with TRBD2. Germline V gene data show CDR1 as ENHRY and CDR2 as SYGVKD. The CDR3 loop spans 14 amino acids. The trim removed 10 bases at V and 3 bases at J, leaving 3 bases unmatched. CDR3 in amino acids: CASRLAGDTGELFF. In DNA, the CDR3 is TGTGCCAGCCGACTAGCGGGAGACACCGGGGAGCTGTTTTTT.

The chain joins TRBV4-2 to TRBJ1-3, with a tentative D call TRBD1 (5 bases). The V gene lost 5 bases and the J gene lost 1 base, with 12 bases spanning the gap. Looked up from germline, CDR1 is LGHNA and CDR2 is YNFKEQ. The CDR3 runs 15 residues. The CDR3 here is CASSKGLGSGNTIYF. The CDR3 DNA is TGTGCCAGCAGCAAGGGACTCGGGTCTGGAAACACCATATATTTT.

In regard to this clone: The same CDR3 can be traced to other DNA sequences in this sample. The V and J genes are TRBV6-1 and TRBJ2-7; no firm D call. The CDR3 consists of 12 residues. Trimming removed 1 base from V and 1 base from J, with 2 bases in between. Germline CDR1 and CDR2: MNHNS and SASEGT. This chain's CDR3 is CASSEGSYEQYF. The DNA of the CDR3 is TGTGCCAGCAGTGAAGGGTCCTACGAGCAGTACTTC.